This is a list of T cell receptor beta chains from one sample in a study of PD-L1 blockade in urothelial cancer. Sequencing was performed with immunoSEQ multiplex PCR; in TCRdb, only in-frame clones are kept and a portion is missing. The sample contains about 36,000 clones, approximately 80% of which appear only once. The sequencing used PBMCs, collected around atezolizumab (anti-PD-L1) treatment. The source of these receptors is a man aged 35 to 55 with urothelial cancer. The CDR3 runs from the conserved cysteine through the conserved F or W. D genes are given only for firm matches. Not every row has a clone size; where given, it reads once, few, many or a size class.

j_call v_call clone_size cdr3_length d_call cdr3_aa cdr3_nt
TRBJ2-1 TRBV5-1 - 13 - CASSSSSYNEQFF TGCGCCAGCAGCTCGAGCTCCTACAATGAGCAGTTCTTC
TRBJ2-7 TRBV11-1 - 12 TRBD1 CARAQGANEQYF TGTGCCCGCGCCCAGGGGGCAAACGAGCAGTACTTC
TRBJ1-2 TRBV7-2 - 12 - CASSMIMSGYTF TGTGCCAGCAGCATGATTATGAGCGGCTACACCTTC
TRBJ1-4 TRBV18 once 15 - CASSPSGATNEKLFF TGTGCCAGCTCACCATCCGGGGCAACTAATGAAAAACTGTTTTTT
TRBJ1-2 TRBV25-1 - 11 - CASSGDGGYTF TGTGCCAGCAGCGGCGACGGGGGCTACACCTTC
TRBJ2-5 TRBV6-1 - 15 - CASPGQATGGETQYF TGTGCCAGTCCGGGACAGGCCACGGGAGGCGAGACCCAGTACTTC
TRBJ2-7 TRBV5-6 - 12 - CASSRQLYEQYF TGTGCCAGCAGCCGACAGCTCTACGAGCAGTACTTC
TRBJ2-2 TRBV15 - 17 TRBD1 CATSREPGQGSTGELFF TGTGCCACCAGCAGAGAACCGGGACAGGGGTCCACCGGGGAGCTGTTTTTT
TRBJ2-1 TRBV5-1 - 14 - CASSSNDRRNEQFF TGCGCCAGCAGCTCTAACGACAGGCGCAATGAGCAGTTCTTC
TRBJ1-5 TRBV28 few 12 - CASSFLSQPQHF TGTGCCAGCAGTTTTCTGAGCCAGCCCCAGCATTTT
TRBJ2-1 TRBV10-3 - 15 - CAISESEGALTEQFF TGTGCCATCAGTGAATCGGAGGGGGCGCTGACTGAGCAGTTCTTC
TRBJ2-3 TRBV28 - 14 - CASSYRTPTDTQYF TGTGCCAGCAGTTACCGGACACCCACAGATACGCAGTATTTT
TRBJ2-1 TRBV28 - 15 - CASSLAGVAKNEQFF TGTGCCAGCAGTTTGGCTGGGGTAGCGAAGAATGAGCAGTTCTTC
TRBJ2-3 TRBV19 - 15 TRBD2 CASSRAGVLTDTQYF TGTGCCAGTAGCCGGGCGGGAGTCTTAACAGATACGCAGTATTTT
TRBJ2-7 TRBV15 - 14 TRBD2 CATSRRGDSYEQYF TGTGCCACCAGCAGGCGGGGGGACTCCTACGAGCAGTACTTC
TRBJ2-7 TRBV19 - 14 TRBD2 CASSAGTSVHEQYF TGTGCCAGTTCGGCCGGGACTAGCGTCCACGAGCAGTACTTC
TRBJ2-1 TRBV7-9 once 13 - CASSLVTTGVILF TGTGCCAGCAGCTTAGTGACGACGGGAGTGATCCTCTTC
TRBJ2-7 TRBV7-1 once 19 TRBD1 CASSSDWDRDWGGSYEQYF TGTGCCAGCAGCTCCGACTGGGACAGGGACTGGGGGGGCTCCTACGAGCAGTACTTC
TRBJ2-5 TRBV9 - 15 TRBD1 CASSVGGTGNVVQYF TGTGCCAGCAGCGTAGGGGGGACAGGGAACGTGGTCCAGTACTTC
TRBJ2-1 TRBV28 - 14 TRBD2 CASSPRGEYNEQFF TGTGCCAGCAGCCCCCGGGGGGAGTACAATGAGCAGTTCTTC
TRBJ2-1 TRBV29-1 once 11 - CSVRKENEQFF TGCAGCGTTAGGAAGGAGAATGAGCAGTTCTTC
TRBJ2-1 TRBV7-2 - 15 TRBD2 CASSQTSAKYNEQFF TGTGCCAGCAGTCAGACTAGCGCCAAATACAATGAGCAGTTCTTC
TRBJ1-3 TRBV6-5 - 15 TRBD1 CASSYSTGGGNTIYF TGTGCCAGCAGTTACTCAACAGGGGGCGGAAACACCATATATTTT
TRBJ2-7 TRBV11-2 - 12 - CASSLMSGFSYF TGTGCCAGCAGCTTAATGTCGGGTTTTTCGTACTTC
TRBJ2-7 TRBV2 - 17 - CASAPPEGTPNPYEQYF TGTGCCAGCGCGCCTCCCGAGGGGACTCCAAATCCCTACGAGCAGTACTTC
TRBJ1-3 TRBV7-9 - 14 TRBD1 CASSLTGGGNTIYF TGTGCCAGCAGTTTAACAGGGGGTGGAAACACCATATATTTT
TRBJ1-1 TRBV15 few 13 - CATSRSETEKAFF TGTGCCACCAGCAGAAGTGAAACAGAGAAGGCTTTCTTT
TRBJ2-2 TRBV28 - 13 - CASTFGGTGELFF TGTGCCAGCACCTTTGGAGGGACCGGGGAGCTGTTTTTT
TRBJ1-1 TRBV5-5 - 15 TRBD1 CASSLNKGASAEAFF TGTGCCAGCAGCTTGAATAAGGGGGCAAGCGCTGAAGCTTTCTTT
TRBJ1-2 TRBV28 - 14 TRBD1 CASSTAGGNYGYTF TGTGCCAGCAGCACCGCAGGGGGCAACTATGGCTACACCTTC
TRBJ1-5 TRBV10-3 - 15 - CAISSSEYSNQPQHF TGTGCCATCAGCTCCAGCGAGTATAGCAATCAGCCCCAGCATTTT
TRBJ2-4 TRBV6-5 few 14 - CASGRAGGGNIQYF TGTGCCAGCGGAAGAGCGGGTGGAGGTAACATTCAGTACTTC
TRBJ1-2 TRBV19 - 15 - CASSIGGGRPMGYTF TGTGCCAGTAGTATAGGTGGAGGCCGACCTATGGGCTACACCTTC
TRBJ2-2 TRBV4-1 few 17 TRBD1 CASSQARGQVNTGELFF TGCGCCAGCAGCCAAGCCCGAGGACAGGTGAACACCGGGGAGCTGTTTTTT
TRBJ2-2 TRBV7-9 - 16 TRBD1 CASSPRGQGGTGELFF TGTGCCAGCAGCCCTAGGGGACAGGGCGGCACCGGGGAGCTGTTTTTT
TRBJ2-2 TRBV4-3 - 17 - CASSQKWSGTTTGELFF TGCGCCAGCAGCCAAAAGTGGTCAGGGACAACCACCGGGGAGCTGTTTTTT
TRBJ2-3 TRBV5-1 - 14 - CASSSGMSTDTQYF TGCGCCAGCAGCTCAGGGATGAGCACAGATACGCAGTATTTT
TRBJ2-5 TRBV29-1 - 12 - CSVGIGAETQYF TGCAGCGTTGGAATAGGGGCAGAGACCCAGTACTTC
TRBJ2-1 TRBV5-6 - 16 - CASSLGAGRGSNEQFF TGTGCCAGCAGCTTGGGGGCCGGGAGAGGGTCCAATGAGCAGTTCTTC
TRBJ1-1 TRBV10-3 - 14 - CAIRPTGDNTEAFF TGTGCCATCAGACCGACAGGAGACAACACTGAAGCTTTCTTT
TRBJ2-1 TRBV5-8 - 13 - CASSLGRGNEQFF TGTGCCAGCAGCTTGGGGAGGGGCAATGAGCAGTTCTTC
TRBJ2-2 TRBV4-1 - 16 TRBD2 CASSARLALNTGELFF TGCGCCAGCAGCGCCCGACTAGCGTTGAACACCGGGGAGCTGTTTTTT
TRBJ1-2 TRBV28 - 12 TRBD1 CASGTGAYGYTF TGTGCCAGCGGGACAGGGGCCTATGGCTACACCTTC
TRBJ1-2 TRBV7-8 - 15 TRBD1 CASSLYEGARDGYTF TGTGCCAGCAGCTTATATGAGGGGGCCCGAGATGGCTACACCTTC
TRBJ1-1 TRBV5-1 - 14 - CASSSPGGYTEAFF TGCGCCAGCAGCTCCCCGGGGGGGTACACTGAAGCTTTCTTT
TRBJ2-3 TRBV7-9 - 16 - CASSLGVAGSTDTQYF TGTGCCAGCAGCTTAGGGGTAGCTGGAAGCACAGATACGCAGTATTTT
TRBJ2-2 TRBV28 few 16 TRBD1 CASSLTTGGGTGELFF TGTGCCAGCAGTCTCACTACAGGGGGTGGCACCGGGGAGCTGTTTTTT
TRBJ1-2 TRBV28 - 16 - CASSRRGSGIVVGYTF TGTGCCAGCAGTCGCAGGGGCTCTGGAATTGTAGTTGGCTACACCTTC
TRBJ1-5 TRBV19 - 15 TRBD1 CASSVNQGGNQPQHF TGTGCCAGTAGTGTCAATCAGGGGGGCAATCAGCCCCAGCATTTT